A single T cell receptor beta chain is shown here with its context. The antigen is undetermined. This sample is drawn from a study of T cell responses to AZD1222 COVID-19 vaccine. Overall study findings and caveats: Spike-wide vaccine-associated CD4 TCRs dominated at 160-218 and 743-854. Unmutated variant regions are reportedly targeted by nearly half of spike-specific TCRs. Only six people who got AZD1222 tested seropositive at baseline.

Method: immunoSEQ multiplex PCR; TCRdb's copy keeps in-frame clones and lacks some. The sample yields some 72,000 clones, around 92% seen once. This clonotype originated in an adult in good health. Sequencing was performed on peripheral blood, taken on day 0 of MenACWY control vaccination.

CDR3 bases: TGTGCCAGTAGTATTCTGGTGCCAGGGGGCCGTCAGCCCCAGCATTTT. Translation: CASSILVPGGRQPQHF. The chain combines TRBV19 with TRBJ1-5; 8 nucleotides line up with TRBD1. V gave up 3 bases and J gave up 6 bases; unmatched junction bases: 10. This CDR3 contains 16 residues. Germline V gives CDR1 LNHDA, CDR2 SQIVND (reference sequence). The complete variable domain, with remaining parts taken from reference TRBV19 and TRBJ1-5, reads DGGITQSPKYLFRKEGQNVTLSCEQNLNHDAMYWYRQDPGQGLRLIYYSQIVNDFQKGDIAEGYSVSREKKESFPLTVTSAQKNPTAFYLCASSILVPGGRQPQHFGDGTRLSIL.